This T cell receptor (beta chain) is drawn from a study of blood T cell repertoires in COVID-19 (dated by TCRdb to about 2020). About the study as a whole: Samples covering the acute and convalescent phases of COVID-19 were provided by collaborators in the United States, Italy and Spain. The material from the prospective study consisted of cDNA or gDNA derived from T cells, B-cell-depleted T cells, or PBMCs. The dataset comprised deeply sampled blood TCRbeta repertoires from subjects exposed to, actively infected with, or recovered from COVID-19. Where HLA class I and class II types were available, the types were taken from metadata supplied by the sample provider, not from assay-based typing. A de-identified subject ID, COVID-19 status, age in years and sex were almost always included in the sample metadata. Samples were obtained from the ongoing ImmuneRACE study (first 160 participants) and from approximately 1,200 subjects provided by 6 global collaborators. The repertoires were released in a freely available public database intended as a resource for research on the immune response to SARS-CoV-2. Findings and caveats that apply to the study as a whole: How much clinical and demographic metadata was included differed by source and by participant, and the metadata was provided uncurated.

TCRbeta CDR3 regions were amplified from genomic DNA using the immunoSEQ Assay, a bias-controlled multiplex PCR. From the authors' description of their analysis: Within the assay, amplification of reference gene primers was used to estimate how many nucleated cells each sample contained. To quantify the absolute abundance of each unique TCRbeta CDR3 rearrangement, sequence reads were collapsed and filtered. For each sample, productive Simpson clonality was calculated by taking the square root of Simpson's diversity index across productive rearrangements. TCRdb carries this immuneACCESS record with in-frame sequences only. Its versions omit some clonotypes, under half of them owing to an unresolved V gene in the studies checked, with the rest unexplained. That table supplies the V and J calls and clone size; D and trimming were determined from the DNA. The sample includes about 120,000 clones, with about 85% observed a single time. The ten largest account for about 11% of the sample.

Each collaborating institution followed its own protocols to collect whole blood in K2EDTA tubes. For TCRbeta analysis, collaborator samples were shipped as frozen whole blood, as isolated PBMCs, or as DNA extracted from either sample type. Trimming removed 8 bases from V and 0 bases from J; the gene matches leave 4 bases unexplained. Based on the germline V gene, the CDR1 and CDR2 sequences are SNHLY and FYNNEI. The CDR3 goes from the cysteine to the phenylalanine over 14 residues. Kept here is only the CDR3 DNA, which spans 42 bases and is read in frame from base 1. About this clone: The specificity of this receptor is unknown. The input lacks base qualities; no much larger clone sits a single base away.

Sequencing was done on a sample of peripheral blood. The sequence was obtained from a man of 80 years or more with acute or convalescent COVID-19. The sequence is built from TRBV2 and TRBJ1-5; 7 nucleotides in the junction match TRBD1. The nucleotide sequence reads TGTGCCAGCCGACAGGGATATAGCAATCAGCCCCAGCATTTT. Its amino acids are CASRQGYSNQPQHF.